This T cell receptor (beta chain) was documented in a study of cytomegalovirus exposure and HLA in healthy donors. A remark on this clone: The target antigen is unknown.

PCR amplification relied on 60 Vbeta primers (plus 13 Jbeta primers). The method was immunoSEQ multiplex PCR; TCRdb's version includes in-frame clones alone and lacks a portion of them. This table has around 130,000 clones, 75% to 90% appearing once. Study-level points and caveats: Cytomegalovirus association was listed for 164 TCR beta chains. Later examination showed HLA-associated TCR beta chains had greater clonal expansion than equally common others.

The germline V gene encodes CDR1 ENHRY and CDR2 SYGVKD. The J segment lost 5 bases and the V segment lost 6 bases, leaving 2 bases of the junction unmatched. The CDR3 consists of 14 residues. The chain couples TRBV10-3 to TRBJ2-2, with 11 bases matching TRBD1. Material for sequencing was PBMCs. This clonotype was sampled from a woman younger than 45 in good health and CMV-seropositive. The CDR3 spells CAISGTGGTGELFF. As DNA, the CDR3 is TGTGCCATCAGCGGGACAGGGGGAACCGGGGAGCTGTTTTTT.